Listed below are T cell receptor beta chains from one sample, sequenced in a study of T cells after posttransplantation cyclophosphamide. Only in-frame clones appear in the TCRdb table, and some are missing; sequencing was by immunoSEQ multiplex PCR. The table records 30,000 to 45,000 clones, 78% of them present only once. Sequences were derived from CD4+ T cells sorted from blood, sampled 1903 days after a stem cell transplant with posttransplant cyclophosphamide. These receptors were collected from a female patient aged 40-49 years who received an allogeneic stem cell transplant from a related donor, was CMV-positive, and had no GVHD. Part of the T cell pool may stem from the graft donor. The conserved cysteine and the conserved F or W are not part of the CDR3 here. A D gene is named only where the DNA matches it firmly.

CDR3 protein	D gene	V gene
ASSLRQGASPLH	TRBD1	TRBV5-1
SVEKWPNYGYT	-	TRBV29-1
ASSTQGARNTEAF	TRBD1	TRBV19
ASSQLSGSYNEQF	-	TRBV6-5
ASLPRRGGLNEQF	TRBD2	TRBV27
ASSLSSGTSADTQY	TRBD2	TRBV7-3
ASSPRGQVYGYT	TRBD1	TRBV9
ASSYTAWTGGETQY	TRBD1	TRBV6-5
ASSVGIPGETQY	-	TRBV11-2
ASSPRGGNQPQH	-	TRBV27
ASSVRLAGSSGELF	TRBD2	TRBV5-5
ASSPGQGGKLF	TRBD1	TRBV5-4
ASSYTSGGPNEQY	TRBD2	TRBV6-5
ASSSLRGGQGRNNS	TRBD1	TRBV7-6
ASSLNSGGIETQY	TRBD1	TRBV11-3
ASSYFRDRDADTQY	TRBD1	TRBV4-2
ASTKGSTDTQY	-	TRBV6-6
ASSRTGGGEKLF	TRBD1	TRBV5-1
ASSLDRGFNSPLH	TRBD1	TRBV19
ASRPQGTEAF	-	TRBV11-3
ASSLDRGGLADTQY	-	TRBV11-2
ASRRGGEEKLF	-	TRBV5-1
ASSLRRGGNQPQH	-	TRBV7-3
ASSLGDRDRENAF	TRBD1	TRBV7-9
ASRPGTGGDNEQF	TRBD2	TRBV6-1
ASSHIGGTGELF	-	TRBV4-3
ASSFRQGYNEQF	TRBD1	TRBV27
ASSLLGGTSPDTQY	TRBD2	TRBV11-2
ASSSTGTVNQPQH	TRBD1	TRBV5-6
ASLDRVGNQPQH	TRBD1	TRBV10-3
ASSLDRFNNSPLH	-	TRBV5-1
ASSPPFGQGGTGELF	TRBD1	TRBV18
ASSFGGNTEAF	-	TRBV5-1
ASSLDSKLAYEQY	-	TRBV11-2
ASSYSMQAANEKLF	-	TRBV6-6
ASERLDREADTQY	TRBD2	TRBV6-1
ASTALAGGPLAKNIQY	TRBD2	TRBV28
ASSWTEPSTDTQY	-	TRBV5-1
ASRYGTGVGSTEAF	TRBD1	TRBV4-1
ASSPLGTATQETQY	TRBD1	TRBV18
AISVLAGYSNTGELF	TRBD2	TRBV10-3
ASSRGWTQQF	-	TRBV28
ASSLQGPTDTQY	-	TRBV7-9
ASSVDVGGYSGNTIY	-	TRBV9
ASSPRGPETQY	TRBD1	TRBV7-9
ASSGKLGLATAQY	TRBD2	TRBV7-4
ASNPGGGEDYGYT	-	TRBV28
ASSWTSGATGELF	TRBD2	TRBV6-5
ASSRGGHTEAF	-	TRBV6-5
ASSGDSGNTIY	-	TRBV7-3